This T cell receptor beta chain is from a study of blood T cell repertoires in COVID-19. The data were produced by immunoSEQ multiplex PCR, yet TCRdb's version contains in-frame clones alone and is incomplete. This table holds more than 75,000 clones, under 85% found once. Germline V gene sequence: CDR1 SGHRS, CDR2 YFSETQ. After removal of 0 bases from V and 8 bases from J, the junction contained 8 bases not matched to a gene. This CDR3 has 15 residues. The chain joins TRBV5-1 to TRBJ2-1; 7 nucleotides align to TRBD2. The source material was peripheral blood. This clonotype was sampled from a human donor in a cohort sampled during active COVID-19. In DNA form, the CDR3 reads TGCGCCAGCAGCTTGGGAGCGGGGTGGGCGGATGAGCAGTTCTTC. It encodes CASSLGAGWADEQFF.